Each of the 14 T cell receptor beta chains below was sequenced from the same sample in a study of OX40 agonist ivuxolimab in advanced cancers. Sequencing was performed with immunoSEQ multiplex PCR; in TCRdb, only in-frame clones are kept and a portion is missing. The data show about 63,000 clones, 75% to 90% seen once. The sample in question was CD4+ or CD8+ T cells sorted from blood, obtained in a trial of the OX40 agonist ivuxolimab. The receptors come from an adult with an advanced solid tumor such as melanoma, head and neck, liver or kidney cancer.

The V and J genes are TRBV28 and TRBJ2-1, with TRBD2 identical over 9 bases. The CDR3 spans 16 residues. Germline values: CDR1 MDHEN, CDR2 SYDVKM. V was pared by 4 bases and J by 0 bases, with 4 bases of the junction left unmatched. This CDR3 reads CASSSRTSVSYNEQFF. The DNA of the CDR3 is TGTGCCAGCAGTTCAAGGACTAGCGTCTCCTACAATGAGCAGTTCTTC. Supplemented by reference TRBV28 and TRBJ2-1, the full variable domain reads DVKVTQSSRYLVKRTGEKVFLECVQDMDHENMFWYRQDPGLGLRLIYFSYDVKMKEKGDIPEGYSVSREKKERFSLILESASTNQTSMYLCASSSRTSVSYNEQFFGPGTRLTVL.

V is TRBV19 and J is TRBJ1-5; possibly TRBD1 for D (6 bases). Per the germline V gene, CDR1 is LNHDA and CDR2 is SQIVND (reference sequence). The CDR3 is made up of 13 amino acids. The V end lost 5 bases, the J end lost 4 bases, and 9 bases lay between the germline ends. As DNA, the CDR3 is TGTGCCAGTAGTCCAGACAGGAATCAGCCCCAGCATTTT. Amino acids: CASSPDRNQPQHF.

The CDR3 DNA reads as TGTGCCAGCAGTGAACCCCCCACAGATACGCAGTATTTT. Protein sequence: CASSEPPTDTQYF. The chain uses TRBV6-1 and TRBJ2-3, with D hard to call. This CDR3 comprises 13 residues. V shed 2 bases and J shed 2 bases, with 5 bases lying between them. The germline gives CDR1 MNHNS, CDR2 SASEGT.

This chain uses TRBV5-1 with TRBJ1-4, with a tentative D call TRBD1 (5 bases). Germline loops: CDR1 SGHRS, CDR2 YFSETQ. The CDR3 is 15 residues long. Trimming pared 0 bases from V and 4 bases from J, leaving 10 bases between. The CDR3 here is CASSLAGGYNEKLFF. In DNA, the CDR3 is TGCGCCAGCAGCTTGGCGGGGGGGTATAATGAAAAACTGTTTTTT. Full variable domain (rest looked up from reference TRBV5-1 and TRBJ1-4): KAGVTQTPRYLIKTRGQQVTLSCSPISGHRSVSWYQQTPGQGLQFLFEYFSETQRNKGNFPGRFSGRQFSNSRSEMNVSTLELGDSALYLCASSLAGGYNEKLFFGSGTQLSVL.

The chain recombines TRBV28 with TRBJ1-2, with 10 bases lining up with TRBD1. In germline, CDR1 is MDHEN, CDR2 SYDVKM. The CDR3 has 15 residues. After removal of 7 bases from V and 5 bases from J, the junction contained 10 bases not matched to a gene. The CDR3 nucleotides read TGTGCCAGCACCGTCCCGGGACAGGGGCGATATGGCTACACCTTC. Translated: CASTVPGQGRYGYTF.

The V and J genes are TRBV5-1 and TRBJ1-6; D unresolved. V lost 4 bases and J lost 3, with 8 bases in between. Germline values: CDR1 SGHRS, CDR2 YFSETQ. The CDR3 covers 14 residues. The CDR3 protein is CASSRGVYNSPLHF. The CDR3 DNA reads TGCGCCAGCAGCCGAGGCGTCTATAATTCACCCCTCCACTTT.

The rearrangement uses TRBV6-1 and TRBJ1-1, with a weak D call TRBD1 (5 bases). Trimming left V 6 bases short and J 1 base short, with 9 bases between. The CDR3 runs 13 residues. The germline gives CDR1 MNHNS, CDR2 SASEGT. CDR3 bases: TGTGCCAGCAGGCAGACAGCGAACACTGAAGCTTTCTTT. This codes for CASRQTANTEAFF.

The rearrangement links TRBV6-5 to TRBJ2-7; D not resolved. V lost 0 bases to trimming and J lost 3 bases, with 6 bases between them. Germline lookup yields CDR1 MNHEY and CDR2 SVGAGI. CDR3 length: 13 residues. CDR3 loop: CASSYSQDYEQYF. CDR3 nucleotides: TGTGCCAGCAGTTACTCTCAGGACTACGAGCAGTACTTC.

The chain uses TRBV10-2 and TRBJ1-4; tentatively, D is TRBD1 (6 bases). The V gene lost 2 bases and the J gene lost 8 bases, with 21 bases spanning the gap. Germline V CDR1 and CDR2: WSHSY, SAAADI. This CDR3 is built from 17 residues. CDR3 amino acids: CASSELYYQGLREKLFF. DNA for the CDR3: TGCGCCAGCAGTGAGCTGTATTACCAGGGGCTAAGAGAAAAACTGTTTTTT.

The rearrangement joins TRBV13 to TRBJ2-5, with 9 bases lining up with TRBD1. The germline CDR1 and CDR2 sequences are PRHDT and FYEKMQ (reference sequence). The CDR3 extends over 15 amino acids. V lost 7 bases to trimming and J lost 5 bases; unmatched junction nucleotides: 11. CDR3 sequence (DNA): TGTGCCAGCACCCTGAACAGGGGGCCGTACGAGACCCAGTACTTC. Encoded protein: CASTLNRGPYETQYF.

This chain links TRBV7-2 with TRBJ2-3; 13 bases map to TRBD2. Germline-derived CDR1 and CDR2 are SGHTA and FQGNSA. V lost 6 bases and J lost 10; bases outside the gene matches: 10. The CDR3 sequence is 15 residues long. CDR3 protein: CASSGGLAGVSAQYF. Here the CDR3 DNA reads TGTGCCAGCAGTGGCGGACTAGCGGGAGTGTCGGCGCAGTATTTT.

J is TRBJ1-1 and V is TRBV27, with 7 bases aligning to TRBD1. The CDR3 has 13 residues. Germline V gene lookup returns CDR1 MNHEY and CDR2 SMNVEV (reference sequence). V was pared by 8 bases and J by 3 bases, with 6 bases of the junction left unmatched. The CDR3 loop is CASSTGVHTEAFF. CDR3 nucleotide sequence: TGTGCCAGCTCCACAGGGGTGCACACTGAAGCTTTCTTT.

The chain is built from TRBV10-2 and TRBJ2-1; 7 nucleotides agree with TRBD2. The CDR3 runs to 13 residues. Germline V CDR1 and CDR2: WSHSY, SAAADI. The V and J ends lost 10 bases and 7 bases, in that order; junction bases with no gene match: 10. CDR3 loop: CATYSGLTNEQFF. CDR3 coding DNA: TGCGCCACCTACTCGGGACTAACGAATGAGCAGTTCTTC.

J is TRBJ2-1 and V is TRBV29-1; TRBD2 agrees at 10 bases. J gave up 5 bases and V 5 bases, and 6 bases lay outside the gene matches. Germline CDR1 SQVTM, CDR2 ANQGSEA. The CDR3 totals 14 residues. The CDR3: CSVRDSGRNNEQFF. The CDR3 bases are TGCAGCGTTCGGGATAGCGGGAGGAACAATGAGCAGTTCTTC.